The 22 T cell receptor beta chains below were found in one sample sequenced in a study of human T cells and chemical hapten exposure. TCRdb redid the calling of the RACE reads with MiXCR, one entry per CDR3 protein. The repertoire holds under 400,000 distinct CDR3 sequences, with 4% to 6% as singletons. Time point specified: pre-sensitization, week 0. As for treatment: therapeutic diphenylcyclopropenone sensitization with weekly scalp DPC. The sample in question was whole blood, obtained in connection with sensitization to the hapten diphenylcyclopropenone (DPC). These receptors originate from a woman between 50 and 59 years old with alopecia areata. Some clones in this sample may be carry-over from other donors' samples.

This clonotype was seen a handful of times. V gene TRBV28 combines with J gene TRBJ1-2; D unresolved. Trimming took off 7 bases at V and 8 bases at J, with 14 bases between the two ends. In germline, CDR1 is MDHEN, CDR2 SYDVKM. The CDR3 runs to 12 residues. The CDR3 is CASTPGGPGYTF. As DNA, the CDR3 is TGTGCCAGCACCCCGGGAGGCCCCGGCTACACCTTC.

This clonotype has more than one count but fewer than ten. The J gene is TRBJ1-1, the V gene TRBV20-1, with no clear D. V lost 0 bases and J 4 bases, leaving 9 bases between the germline ends. CDR3 length: 13 amino acids. The germline V gene has CDR1 DFQATT and CDR2 SNEGSKA (reference sequence). As DNA, the CDR3 is TGCAGTGCTAGAGATGGCGGTCCCACTGAAGCTTTCTTT. It specifies CSARDGGPTEAFF.

This clonotype was counted only a few times. This chain links TRBV5-1 with TRBJ2-5; maybe TRBD1 (5 bases). CDR3 length equals 12 residues. V was clipped by 3 bases and J by 4 bases, with 7 bases between them. The germline V gene encodes CDR1 SGHRS and CDR2 YFSETQ. CDR3 protein: CASSYRRETQYF. CDR3 DNA sequence: TGCGCCAGCAGCTACAGGCGAGAGACCCAGTACTTC.

In its sample, this clonotype was seen many times. The CDR3 bases are TGTGCTAGTGGCCAAGGGGGCGGGTACCAAGAGACCCAGTACTTC. Encoded protein: CASGQGGGYQETQYF. The chain recombines TRBV12-5 with TRBJ2-5; 7 bases map to TRBD1. Losses at the gene ends were 6 bases for V and 0 bases for J; bases not matched to a gene: 7. Germline V gene lookup returns CDR1 LGHNT and CDR2 FRNRAP. The CDR3 runs to 15 residues.

This sequence joins TRBV12-3 or TRBV12-4 and TRBJ2-7; D is uncertain. The CDR3 is 12 residues long. V lost 2 bases to trimming and J lost 3 bases, with 5 bases between them. The CDR3 DNA reads as TGTGCCAGCAGTTTAAATGACTACGAGCAGTACTTC. Residues: CASSLNDYEQYF.

This clonotype was observed many times. V usage is TRBV29-1 and J usage is TRBJ2-5; D remains unclear. V lost 6 bases and J lost 5, with 10 bases in between. The CDR3 has 11 amino acids. Germline V gene sequence: CDR1 SQVTM, CDR2 ANQGSEA. CDR3 bases: TGCAGCGTCTGGGGATGGGAGACCCAGTACTTC. Translating gives CSVWGWETQYF.

This clonotype was recorded at least ten times. V usage is TRBV28 and J usage is TRBJ2-3; D is perhaps TRBD2 (6 bases). Trimming took 2 bases from V and 7 from J, leaving 16 bases between them. The CDR3 is 15 amino acids. Germline lookup yields CDR1 MDHEN and CDR2 SYDVKM. The CDR3, as DNA: TGTGCCAGCAGTTTAGAGCCGGGAGATGCCCATACGCAGTATTTT. Protein product: CASSLEPGDAHTQYF.

The J gene is TRBJ2-2, the V gene TRBV27, with 9 bases matching TRBD2. J gave up 4 bases and V 3 bases, and 3 bases lay outside the gene matches. This CDR3 has 15 amino acids. Germline V gene sequence: CDR1 MNHEY, CDR2 SMNVEV (reference sequence). The CDR3 spells CASSFLLAGTGELFF. Written as DNA, the CDR3 is TGTGCCAGCAGTTTTTTACTAGCGGGCACCGGGGAGCTGTTTTTT.

Concerning this clonotype itself: Since a much larger clone is just one base distant, this may be a read error. The genes are TRBV12-3 or TRBV12-4 and TRBJ2-1; tentatively, D is TRBD2 (7 bases). This CDR3 is built from 14 residues. Trimming took 5 bases from V and 6 from J, leaving 14 bases between them. The CDR3 loop reads CASSNLGGGNEQFF. In DNA, the CDR3 is TGTGCCAGCAGTAATTTGGGAGGGGGCAATGAGCAGTTCTTC.

The J gene is TRBJ2-1, the V gene TRBV29-1; 11 positions match TRBD2. Losses at the gene ends were 4 bases for V and 0 bases for J; bases not matched to a gene: 8. This CDR3 region has 17 residues. Germline V gene sequence: CDR1 SQVTM, CDR2 ANQGSEA. CDR3 in DNA: TGCAGCGTTGTTGGTGTAGCGGGAGGGAGCTCCTACAATGAGCAGTTCTTC. This translates into CSVVGVAGGSSYNEQFF.

This clonotype was seen only a few times. V is TRBV20-1 and J is TRBJ1-4; TRBD1 is a possible D gene (6 bases). Germline lookup yields CDR1 DFQATT and CDR2 SNEGSKA (reference sequence). The ends were cut back, 0 bases at V and 0 bases at J, with 11 bases in the middle. CDR3 length: 16 amino acids. CDR3 sequence reads: CSAREKGDPTNEKLFF. CDR3 nucleotides: TGCAGTGCTAGAGAGAAGGGGGACCCAACTAATGAAAAACTGTTTTTT.

The V gene is TRBV12-3 or TRBV12-4, the J gene TRBJ2-7; TRBD2 matches 14 bases. V trimming: 6 bases; J trimming: 6 bases; junction bases outside the gene matches: 13. The CDR3 runs to 17 residues. Written as DNA, the CDR3 is TGTGCCAGCAGCGTCGGGACTAGCGGGAGTGCTGGAAGCGAGCAGTACTTC. It codes for CASSVGTSGSAGSEQYF.

The sample holds many counts of this clonotype. The rearrangement uses TRBV28 and TRBJ1-6, with D tentatively TRBD1 (5 bases). Germline V gene data show CDR1 as MDHEN and CDR2 as SYDVKM. This CDR3 is built from 14 residues. V lost 2 bases to trimming and J lost 12 bases, with 14 bases between them. CDR3 protein: CASSLPGASQPLHF. CDR3 nucleotides: TGTGCCAGCAGTTTACCTGGGGCCTCCCAACCCCTCCACTTT.

This clonotype was recorded many times. The rearrangement links TRBV7-8 to TRBJ2-1, with 9 bases matching TRBD2. The CDR3 runs to 15 residues. Looked up from germline, CDR1 is SGHVS and CDR2 is FQNEAQ. With V trimmed by 5 bases and J by 9 bases, 11 bases remained unmatched. This CDR3 is CASSPTGGGAGEQFF. Written as DNA, the CDR3 is TGTGCCAGCAGCCCGACTGGCGGGGGGGCGGGTGAGCAGTTCTTC.

This clonotype was seen at least ten times. The chain joins TRBV7-2 to TRBJ1-1, with D tentatively TRBD1 (5 bases). Trimming removed 1 base from V and 3 bases from J, with 15 bases in between. The CDR3 totals 16 residues. Germline V gene data show CDR1 as SGHTA and CDR2 as FQGNSA. The CDR3 DNA sequence: TGTGCCAGCAGCTTAGTTTTAATAAGGGGTGACACTGAAGCTTTCTTT. Encoded protein: CASSLVLIRGDTEAFF.

The chain uses TRBV10-3 and TRBJ1-2, with a tentative D call TRBD1 (5 bases). The CDR3 runs to 12 residues. The V and J ends lost 8 bases and 1 base respectively, with 8 bases between them. Germline values: CDR1 ENHRY, CDR2 SYGVKD. CDR3 sequence: CAIGDSNYGYTF. The CDR3 nucleotides read TGTGCCATCGGCGACAGTAACTATGGCTACACCTTC.

This clonotype has just a few counts. This chain's CDR3 is CASSYSRGVAYEQYF. As DNA, the CDR3 is TGTGCCAGCAGTTACTCGAGGGGGGTAGCCTACGAGCAGTACTTC. The rearrangement links TRBV6-5 to TRBJ2-7; D may correspond to TRBD1 or TRBD2 (6 bases each). Trimming left V 0 bases short and J 2 bases short, with 11 bases between. Germline values: CDR1 MNHEY, CDR2 SVGAGI. The CDR3 is 15 residues long.

This clonotype was observed at least ten times. The V gene is TRBV6-6, the J gene TRBJ2-3; maybe TRBD1 (5 bases). Trimming left V 10 bases short and J 4 bases short, with 15 bases between. Per the germline V gene, CDR1 is MNHNY and CDR2 is SVGAGI (reference sequence). The CDR3 runs to 13 residues. The CDR3 DNA sequence: TGTGCCACGCTACGCTTAGGGGCAGATACGCAGTATTTT. Amino acid sequence: CATLRLGADTQYF.

This clonotype came up a few times. The chain uses TRBV20-1 and TRBJ2-7; tentatively, D is TRBD1 (5 bases). Germline-derived CDR1 and CDR2 are DFQATT and SNEGSKA (reference sequence). The CDR3 is 14 residues long. V lost 6 bases to trimming and J lost 2 bases, with 17 bases between them. For the CDR3, the DNA is TGCAGTGCCCCCAAGGGGCAGGTACCCTACGAGCAGTACTTC. Residues: CSAPKGQVPYEQYF.

This chain connects TRBV5-1 to TRBJ1-1, with a weak D call TRBD1 (6 bases). The CDR3 sequence is 15 residues long. Between the trimmed V and J ends, which lost 6 bases and 5 bases, there was a span of 20 bases. Germline V CDR1 and CDR2: SGHRS, YFSETQ. CDR3 in DNA: TGCGCCAGCAACCTACAGGGCCCGACGAGAACTGAAGCTTTCTTT. Protein product: CASNLQGPTRTEAFF.

This clonotype was counted many times. The chain is built from TRBV5-6 and TRBJ2-1, with D tentatively TRBD2 (5 bases). The CDR3 is 14 residues long. Germline CDR1 SGHDT, CDR2 YYEEEE. V was cut by 0 bases and J by 2 bases, with 6 bases left in between. DNA for the CDR3: TGTGCCAGCAGCTTGGGGGAGACCTACAATGAGCAGTTCTTC. It encodes CASSLGETYNEQFF.

The CDR3 region is CASSRRGEALYANTGELFF. CDR3 in DNA: TGTGCCAGTAGTAGGAGGGGGGAGGCCCTATACGCGAACACCGGGGAGCTGTTTTTT. J is TRBJ2-2 and V is TRBV19, with D possibly called TRBD1 or TRBD2 (6 bases each). The V end lost 4 bases, the J end lost 0 bases, and 21 bases lay between the germline ends. The CDR3 extends over 19 amino acids. CDR1 is LNHDA, CDR2 SQIVND, per germline (reference sequence).